Presented here are 10 T cell receptor beta chains from one specimen sequenced in a study of blood T cells in healthy people across ages. Then a second PCR, running about 6 to 12 cycles, was carried out with a sample-barcoded 5' primer and a J-beta primer mix. In TCRdb, the 5' RACE reads were re-called with MiXCR into one record per CDR3 protein. The data hold roughly 900,000 distinct CDR3 sequences, with roughly 52% observed a single time. The sample consisted of blood. These receptors came from a man aged 30 to 45 in good health.

Ten or more counts support this clonotype. CDR3 in amino acids: CATGASGGTGELFF. Written as DNA, the CDR3 is TGTGCCACCGGGGCTAGCGGGGGCACCGGGGAGCTGTTTTTT. The gene calls are TRBV24-1 and TRBJ2-2; 10 nucleotides align to TRBD2. V shed 9 bases, J shed 4 bases, and the junction held 4 bases outside the gene matches. CDR1 is KGHDR and CDR2 is SFDVKD in the germline V gene. This CDR3 is built from 14 residues.

Only a few counts were recorded for this clonotype. This chain connects TRBV20-1 to TRBJ2-1; a possible D gene is TRBD2 (5 bases). CDR3 length: 15 amino acids. Trimming shortened V by 1 base and J by 1 base, and 11 bases separated the two germline ends. The V gene's germline CDR1 is DFQATT and CDR2 SNEGSKA (reference sequence). This chain's CDR3 is CSARAGVESYNEQFF. CDR3 sequence (DNA): TGCAGTGCTAGAGCCGGGGTCGAGTCCTACAATGAGCAGTTCTTC.

The chain combines TRBV6-2 or TRBV6-3 with TRBJ1-6, with D perhaps matching TRBD1 (6 bases). Trimming shortened V by 8 bases and J by 10 bases, and 30 bases separated the two germline ends. The CDR3 covers 18 residues. In germline, CDR1 is MNHEY, CDR2 SVGEGT. The CDR3: CASRLRDKSLGWVSPLHF. Here the CDR3 DNA reads TGTGCCAGCCGACTCCGGGACAAATCCTTAGGATGGGTATCACCCCTCCACTTT.

This clonotype was seen only a few times. The rearrangement joins TRBV7-3 to TRBJ2-1; 8 nucleotides match TRBD2. Per germline, CDR1 SGHTA and CDR2 FQGTGA. J was trimmed by 5 bases and V by 2 bases; bases with no gene match: 5. CDR3 size: 15 residues. Here the CDR3 DNA reads TGTGCCAGCAGCTTAGACCGGGGGGGGCACAATGAGCAGTTCTTC. This encodes CASSLDRGGHNEQFF.

In the case of this clonotype: A read error is possible here, since a much larger clone lies one base away. This chain joins TRBV20-1 and TRBJ1-5; D remains ambiguous. Trimming removed 1 base from V and 9 bases from J, with 19 bases in between. The CDR3 is 15 amino acids. The V gene's germline CDR1 is DFQATT and CDR2 SNEGSKA (reference sequence). The CDR3 sequence is CSARADTGESAPQHF. The CDR3 DNA is TGCAGTGCTAGAGCTGACACCGGGGAATCGGCGCCCCAGCATTTT.

This clonotype was seen a single time. The chain is built from TRBV20-1 and TRBJ2-5; 7 bases match TRBD2. The end of the DNA is better explained by TRBJ2-7, so the J call may be wrong. CDR1 is DFQATT and CDR2 is SNEGSKA in the germline V gene (reference sequence). This CDR3 region has 14 residues. The CDR3 spells CSASDAGDVYEQYF. CDR3 nucleotides: TGCAGTGCTAGTGACGCGGGAGACGTCTACGAGCAGTACTTC.

Only a few counts were recorded for this clonotype. The rearrangement uses TRBV7-2 and TRBJ1-4, with a tentative D call TRBD1 (6 bases). CDR3 length: 14 amino acids. Germline assignment: CDR1 SGHTA and CDR2 FQGNSA. The V end was cut by 3 bases, the J end by 8 bases, with 13 bases between. CDR3 residues: CASSLQGNGEKLFF. CDR3 in DNA: TGTGCCAGCAGCTTGCAGGGGAATGGAGAAAAACTGTTTTTT.

The V and J genes are TRBV7-9 and TRBJ1-2; D unclear. The CDR3 has 12 amino acids. V dropped 2 bases and J dropped 9 bases, with 10 bases sitting between them. CDR1 SEHNR and CDR2 FQNEAQ come from the germline V gene (reference sequence). The CDR3 protein is CASSLPVSSYTF. CDR3 coding DNA: TGTGCCAGCAGCTTACCAGTTAGTAGCTACACCTTC.

This clonotype was counted ten times or more. The CDR3 nucleotides read TGTGCCAGCAGCTTCTACGACTTTCGGGGTAAGGAAGGGAATGAGCAGTTCTTC. The encoded protein is CASSFYDFRGKEGNEQFF. The chain has TRBV7-9 and TRBJ2-1; TRBD2 might be the D (5 bases). The CDR3 consists of 18 residues. Germline CDR1 is SEHNR and CDR2 is FQNEAQ (reference sequence). V gave up 3 bases and J gave up 7 bases, with 25 bases separating them. Filled out from reference TRBV7-9 and TRBJ2-1, the complete variable domain reads DTGVSQNPRHKITKRGQNVTFRCDPISEHNRLYWYRQTLGQGPEFLTYFQNEAQLEKSRLLSDRFSAERPKGSFSTLEIQRTEQGDSAMYLCASSFYDFRGKEGNEQFFGPGTRLTVL.

As DNA, the CDR3 is TGTGCCAGCAGTGAACTACTAAACACCGGGGAGCTGTTTTTT. Protein product: CASSELLNTGELFF. This chain connects TRBV25-1 to TRBJ2-2, with D unresolved. Looked up from germline, CDR1 is MGHDK and CDR2 is SYGVNS. V lost 2 bases and J lost 2, with 6 bases in between. The CDR3 extends over 14 amino acids.